The clone carrying this TCR beta chain was counted a few times. Its antigen remains unknown. Scientists made TCR beta libraries using quantitative 5'-RACE with molecular barcodes. TCRdb re-analysed the 5' RACE reads in MiXCR, keeping a single row per CDR3 protein. The repertoire holds approximately 400,000 distinct CDR3 sequences, around 26% seen once, with about 0.92% in the top ten. These data belong to a study of CD8 T cells in ankylosing spondylitis. There are 14 residues in the CDR3. Germline trimming cut 0 bases from V and 7 bases from J; bases unmatched to any gene: 3. Germline-derived CDR1 and CDR2 are MNHEY and SVGAGI. Regarding the study as a whole: In ankylosing spondylitis blood, a motif of eight highly homologous TCR beta variants appeared characteristic. Significantly higher representation of disease-linked clones was reported for matched ankylosing spondylitis synovial fluid. Previous work reported some of these motif variants in the synovial fluid and blood of reactive arthritis.

The sequence was collected from a male donor with ankylosing spondylitis. The source material was blood, either unsorted or a sorted T cell fraction (not recorded which). The chain combines TRBV6-5 with TRBJ2-1; 7 bases align to TRBD1. The CDR3 DNA reads as TGTGCCAGCAGTTACTCACGGGACAGTAATGAGCAGTTCTTC. This sequence encodes CASSYSRDSNEQFF.